The 15 T cell receptor beta chains reported below all come from one sample, sequenced in a study of Tregs in tolerant kidney transplant recipients. The table came from immunoSEQ multiplex PCR; TCRdb's copy has only in-frame clones and leaves some out. With about 48,000 clones in the sample, the ten largest clones hold about 0.85%. Sequenced here: CD4+ T cells from blood, sampled before the transplant. The receptors originated from a human donor who received a combined kidney and bone marrow transplant.

On this clone itself: The DNA ends 3 residues before the CDR3 does, and the rest of the CDR3 is filled in from the germline J gene. This chain links TRBV5-1 with TRBJ2-7; 9 bases fit TRBD2. This CDR3 spans 15 amino acids. The germline gives CDR1 SGHRS, CDR2 YFSETQ. The trim removed 0 bases at V and 3 bases at J, leaving 4 bases unmatched. The CDR3 here is CASSLGTSAIYEQYF. The CDR3 DNA, read in part, is TGCGCCAGCAGCTTGGGGACTAGCGCGATCTACGAG.

About this clone: Sequencing ends 3 residues short of the CDR3 end; the germline J gene provides the rest. The gene calls are TRBV20-1 and TRBJ2-1; 10 nucleotides match TRBD1. From germline, CDR1 is DFQATT and CDR2 SNEGSKA (reference sequence). After removal of 7 bases from V and 6 bases from J, the junction contained 6 bases not matched to a gene. The CDR3 has 13 amino acids. The DNA read from the CDR3 is TGCAGTGTCCCCGGGACAGGGGTCAATGAG. Amino acid sequence: CSVPGTGVNE. The full-length CDR3 reads as CSVPGTGVNEQFF.

As for this clone: The read gets to within 3 residues of the CDR3 end, and the germline J gene fills in the rest. The chain recombines TRBV11-2 with TRBJ2-3, with TRBD2 identical over 11 bases. Germline lookup yields CDR1 SGHAT and CDR2 FQNNGV. This CDR3 has 12 amino acids. CDR3 in amino acids: CASSSGLAAQYF. The sequenced CDR3 bases are TGTGCCAGCAGCTCGGGACTAGCGGCG.

Points on this clone: Read coverage stops 3 residues before the CDR3 terminus; the germline J gene supplies the remainder. V usage is TRBV18 and J usage is TRBJ2-5; 8 bases align to TRBD2. The CDR3 runs to 15 residues. Unmatched junction bases numbered 5, after V lost 0 bases and J lost 5 bases. CDR1 and CDR2 (germline): KGHSH, LQKENI. The sequenced CDR3 bases are TGTGCCAGCTCACCACCGACTAGCGCAGGGGAGACC. The encoded protein is CASSPPTSAGET. From start to end, the CDR3 is CASSPPTSAGETQYF.

On this clone itself: The read stops 3 residues short of the end of the CDR3; the missing end is completed from the germline J gene. This sequence joins TRBV19 and TRBJ1-5, with 7 bases aligning to TRBD1. The CDR3 is 15 residues long. V lost 6 bases, J lost 6 bases, and 11 bases stayed unmatched. The V gene's germline CDR1 is LNHDA and CDR2 SQIVND (reference sequence). The covered CDR3 bases are TGTGCCAGTAGCCTCGGACAGGCGTTCTCTCAGCCC. Its translation is CASSLGQAFSQP. The whole CDR3 protein is CASSLGQAFSQPQHF.

Comment on this clone: The read gets to within 3 residues of the CDR3 end, and the germline J gene fills in the rest. The chain couples TRBV7-3 to TRBJ2-4; TRBD2 might be the D (6 bases). Germline-derived CDR1 and CDR2 are SGHTA and FQGTGA. The V end lost 3 bases, the J end lost 0 bases, and 15 bases lay between the germline ends. The CDR3 contains 17 residues. CDR3 amino acids: CASSLTGDRGAKNIQYF. The part of the CDR3 DNA that was read is TGTGCCAGCAGCTTGACGGGGGACCGGGGAGCCAAAAACATT.

With regard to this clone: The sequenced fragment ends 3 residues before the CDR3 boundary, so the rest is inferred from the germline J gene. This chain uses TRBV7-8 with TRBJ2-3; D is perhaps TRBD2 (6 bases). This CDR3 is built from 13 residues. CDR1 is SGHVS and CDR2 is FQNEAQ in the germline V gene. The ends were cut back, 11 bases at V and 6 bases at J, with 18 bases in the middle. The CDR3 bases that were read are TGTGCCTCCCGGGACTCGCACTTGGATACG. Translated, it gives CASRDSHLDT. The complete CDR3 protein is CASRDSHLDTQYF.

Worth noting for this clone: The CDR3 end falls 3 residues outside the read, so it is completed with the germline J gene. The chain links TRBV20-1 to TRBJ2-3; tentatively, D is TRBD1 (5 bases). Trimming took off 0 bases at V and 5 bases at J, with 18 bases between the two ends. The CDR3 is made up of 16 amino acids. Germline CDR1 and CDR2: DFQATT and SNEGSKA (reference sequence). The CDR3 DNA, read in part, is TGCAGTGCTAGAGATTGGGCCTGGCAAAGGGGAGATACG. It is translated as CSARDWAWQRGDT. From start to end, the CDR3 is CSARDWAWQRGDTQYF.

As regards this clone: From the germline J gene comes the end of the CDR3, since the read stops 3 residues before it. The V call is TRBV2, the J call TRBJ1-5; D is unclear. The CDR3 covers 15 residues. The V gene lost 0 bases and the J gene lost 4 bases, with 10 bases spanning the gap. Germline V gene lookup returns CDR1 SNHLY and CDR2 FYNNEI. The CDR3 sequence is CASSEALGQNQPQHF. The part of the CDR3 DNA that was read is TGTGCCAGCAGTGAAGCGCTTGGGCAGAATCAGCCC.

Details on this clone: The missing CDR3 end, 3 residues past where the read stops, is filled in from the germline J gene. The chain combines TRBV30 with TRBJ2-7; the match to TRBD1 covers 7 bases. The CDR3 is made up of 12 amino acids. In germline, CDR1 is GTSNPN, CDR2 SVGIG (reference sequence). V was clipped by 0 bases and J by 6 bases; unmatched bases: 2. CDR3 sequence: CAWSVTGSEQYF. CDR3 DNA (partial): TGTGCCTGGAGTGTGACAGGGAGCGAG.

Comments on this clone: The DNA ends 3 residues before the CDR3 does, and the rest of the CDR3 is filled in from the germline J gene. J is TRBJ1-6 and V is TRBV20-1, with 7 bases that match TRBD1. Germline V gives CDR1 DFQATT, CDR2 SNEGSKA (reference sequence). This CDR3 comprises 15 residues. With V trimmed by 3 bases and J by 6 bases, 8 bases remained unmatched. CDR3 bases read: TGCAGTGCTAGTTCGACAGGGACCTCTAATTCACCC. As protein: CSASSTGTSNSP. The full CDR3 protein is CSASSTGTSNSPLHF.

A word on this clone: The read comes to an end 3 residues before the CDR3 does, leaving the germline J gene to fill in the end. The chain has TRBV29-1 and TRBJ2-7; TRBD1 matches at 9 bases. This CDR3 is built from 14 residues. Germline CDR1 and CDR2: SQVTM and ANQGSEA. Trimming took 5 bases from V and 6 from J; bases not matched to a gene: 11. The sequenced CDR3 bases are TGCAGCGTTCCAAGCCAGACAGGGGGAAGCGAG. It codes for CSVPSQTGGSE. The full CDR3 reads CSVPSQTGGSEQYF.

The CDR3 bases that were read are TGTGCCAGCTCACCAAGCGGAGAGACC. Translated, it gives CASSPSGET. The whole CDR3 sequence is CASSPSGETQYF. The V and J genes are TRBV18 and TRBJ2-5, with D tentatively TRBD2 (5 bases). The CDR3 is cut off 3 residues early in the read; its end comes from the germline J gene. Germline lookup yields CDR1 KGHSH and CDR2 LQKENI. CDR3 length: 12 amino acids. V was trimmed by 2 bases and J by 4 bases, leaving 5 bases between them.

Regarding this clone: The read finishes 3 residues shy of the CDR3 end, and the germline J gene is used to complete it. V gene TRBV7-2 combines with J gene TRBJ1-2, with a tentative D call TRBD1 (6 bases). Between the trimmed V and J ends, which lost 4 bases and 0 bases, there was a span of 12 bases. Germline values: CDR1 SGHTA, CDR2 FQGNSA. The CDR3 extends over 15 amino acids. The CDR3 sequence: CASSSPGASNYGYTF. CDR3 DNA (partial): TGTGCCAGCAGCTCCCCAGGGGCTTCTAACTATGGC.

The DNA read from the CDR3 is TGTGCCAGCAGCTCACTAGCGCTCTTCACAGATACG. Protein sequence: CASSSLALFTDT. The full CDR3 protein reads CASSSLALFTDTQYF. This sequence joins TRBV7-2 and TRBJ2-3, with TRBD2 identical over 7 bases. The read finishes 3 residues shy of the CDR3 end, and the germline J gene is used to complete it. Per germline, CDR1 SGHTA and CDR2 FQGNSA. CDR3 length: 15 residues. V was pared by 4 bases and J by 2 bases, with 6 bases of the junction left unmatched.